This is a list of T cell receptor beta chains from one sample in a study of immune evolution from preneoplasia to lung adenocarcinoma. Repertoires were generated with immunoSEQ multiplex PCR, while TCRdb's copy carries only in-frame clones and drops some. Of 35,000 to 40,000 clones listed, around 74% are singletons. Sequenced sample: FFPE invasive lung adenocarcinoma tissue. These receptors came from a person aged 60 to 70 with lung adenocarcinoma. CDR3s include the opening cysteine and the closing phenylalanine or tryptophan. The order of the fields is CDR3 protein, V gene.

CASSLWGEAGEKLFF | TRBV28
CASSLRGYEQYF | TRBV28
CASSQVQGSNEKLFF | TRBV4-1
CASGGRAGETQYF | TRBV5-1
CASSLGTAGEAFF | TRBV6-6
CASSGRGGRAIGELFF | TRBV13
CASRTSDTGELFF | TRBV6-5
CASSLTGENYGYTF | TRBV5-1
CASSRDRGFGEQYF | TRBV19
CASSSSGFRLEQYF | TRBV5-1
CARSLGRGRSDNEQFF | TRBV5-3
CASSSNGQGGGEKLFF | TRBV18
CAWGASGTTDTQYF | TRBV30
CASSLGGLAGTTGELFF | TRBV5-1
CASSRDRGGETQYF | TRBV7-2
CASSSATGSYGYTF | TRBV5-1
CASDFIWGSGQPQHF | TRBV28
CSVPPPTGSGAEAFF | TRBV29-1
CATLGVAELSSYEQYF | TRBV28
CATSRDRGYGYTF | TRBV15
CASSLAGTRGTDTQYF | TRBV5-1
CASSLGLANEQFF | TRBV5-1
CASSLGMAPYQETQYF | TRBV5-1
CASSPPGGDMKYF | TRBV7-2
CASSSWGTQNTGELFF | TRBV11-1
CASSLSAASTGELFF | TRBV27
CASRQGGSFSDTQYF | TRBV28
CASSKEGPGGNIQYF | TRBV21-1
CASSLTMGTASGNTIYF | TRBV5-1
CASSSWTGFNEKLFF | TRBV9
CSVNTQGAYGYTF | TRBV29-1
CASRQTLALYEQFF | TRBV5-1
CASSFRGGLGYTF | TRBV7-8
CASSSGTSGAYNEQFF | TRBV7-9
CSVDLGGDYGYTF | TRBV29-1
CASTRTGSWNTIYF | TRBV28
CASEAGENTGELFF | TRBV2
CASSLYGGSSYNEQFF | TRBV7-9
CASSSTSGVDTQYF | TRBV7-9